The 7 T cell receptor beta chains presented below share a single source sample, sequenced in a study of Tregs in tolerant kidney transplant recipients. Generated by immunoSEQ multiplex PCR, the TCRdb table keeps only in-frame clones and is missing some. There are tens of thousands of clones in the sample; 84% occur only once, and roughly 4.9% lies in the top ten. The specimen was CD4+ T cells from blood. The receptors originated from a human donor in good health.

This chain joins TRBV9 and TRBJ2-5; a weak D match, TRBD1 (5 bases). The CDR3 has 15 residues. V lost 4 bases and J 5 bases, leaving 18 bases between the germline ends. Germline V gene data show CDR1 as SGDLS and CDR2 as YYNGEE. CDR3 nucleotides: TGTGCCAGCAGCCCCGACAGCCCTGCGGTGGAGACCCAGTACTTC. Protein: CASSPDSPAVETQYF.

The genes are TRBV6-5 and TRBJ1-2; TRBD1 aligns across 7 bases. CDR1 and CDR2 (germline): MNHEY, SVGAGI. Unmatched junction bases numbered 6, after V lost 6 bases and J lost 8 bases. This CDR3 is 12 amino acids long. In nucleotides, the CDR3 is TGTGCCAGCAGAAGACAGGGCGAGGGCTACACCTTC. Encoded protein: CASRRQGEGYTF.

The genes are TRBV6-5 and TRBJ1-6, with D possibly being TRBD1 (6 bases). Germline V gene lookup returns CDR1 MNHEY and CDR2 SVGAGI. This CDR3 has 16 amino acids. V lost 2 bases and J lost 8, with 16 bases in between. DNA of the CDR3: TGTGCCAGCAGTTACCGGGGGCGGGGGACTCATTCACCCCTCCACTTT. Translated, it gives CASSYRGRGTHSPLHF.

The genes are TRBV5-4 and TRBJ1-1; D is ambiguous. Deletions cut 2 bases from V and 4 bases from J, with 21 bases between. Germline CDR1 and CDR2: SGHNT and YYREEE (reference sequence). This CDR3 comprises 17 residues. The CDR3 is CASSFNRIGRAATEAFF. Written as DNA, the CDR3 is TGTGCCAGCAGCTTCAATCGAATAGGGCGCGCAGCCACTGAAGCTTTCTTT. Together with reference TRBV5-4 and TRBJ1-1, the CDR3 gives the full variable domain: ETGVTQSPTHLIKTRGQQVTLRCSSQSGHNTVSWYQQALGQGPQFIFQYYREEENGRGNFPPRFSGLQFPNYSSELNVNALELDDSALYLCASSFNRIGRAATEAFFGQGTRLTVV.

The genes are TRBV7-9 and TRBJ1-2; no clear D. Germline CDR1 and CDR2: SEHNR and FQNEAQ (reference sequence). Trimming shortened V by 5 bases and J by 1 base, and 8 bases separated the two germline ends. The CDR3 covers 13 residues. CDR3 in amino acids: CASSLQNNYGYTF. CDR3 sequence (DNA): TGTGCCAGCAGCCTACAAAATAACTATGGCTACACCTTC.

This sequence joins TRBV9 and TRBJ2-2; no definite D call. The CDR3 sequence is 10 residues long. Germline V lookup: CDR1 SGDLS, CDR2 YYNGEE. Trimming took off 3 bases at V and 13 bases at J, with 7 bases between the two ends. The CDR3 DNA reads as TGTGCCAGCAGCGCCACCGTGCTGTTTTTT. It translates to CASSATVLFF.

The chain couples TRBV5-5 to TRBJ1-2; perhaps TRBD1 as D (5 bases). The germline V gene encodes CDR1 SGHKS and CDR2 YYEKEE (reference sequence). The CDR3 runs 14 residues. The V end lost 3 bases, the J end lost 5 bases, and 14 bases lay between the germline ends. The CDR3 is CASSSTRGGYGYTF. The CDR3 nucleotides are TGTGCCAGCAGCTCCACCCGGGGGGGATATGGCTACACCTTC.